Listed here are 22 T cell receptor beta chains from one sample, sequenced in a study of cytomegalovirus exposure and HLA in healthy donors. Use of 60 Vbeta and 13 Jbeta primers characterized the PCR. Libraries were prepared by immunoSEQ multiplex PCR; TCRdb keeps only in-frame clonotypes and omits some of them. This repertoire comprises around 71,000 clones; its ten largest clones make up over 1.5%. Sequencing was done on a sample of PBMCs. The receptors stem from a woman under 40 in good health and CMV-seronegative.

The DNA of the CDR3 is TGTGCCAGCTCACCCAACAGTATTTACACAGATACGCAGTATTTT. It translates to CASSPNSIYTDTQYF. The chain joins TRBV18 to TRBJ2-3; D unclear. The V end lost 3 bases, the J end lost 2 bases, and 12 bases lay between the germline ends. The CDR3 is 15 amino acids. Germline V CDR1 and CDR2: KGHSH, LQKENI.

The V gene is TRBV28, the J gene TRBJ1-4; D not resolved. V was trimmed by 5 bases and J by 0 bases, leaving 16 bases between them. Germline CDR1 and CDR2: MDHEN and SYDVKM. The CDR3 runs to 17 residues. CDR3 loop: CASSPAGLLSTNEKLFF. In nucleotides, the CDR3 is TGTGCCAGCAGTCCCGCCGGGTTGTTGTCAACTAATGAAAAACTGTTTTTT.

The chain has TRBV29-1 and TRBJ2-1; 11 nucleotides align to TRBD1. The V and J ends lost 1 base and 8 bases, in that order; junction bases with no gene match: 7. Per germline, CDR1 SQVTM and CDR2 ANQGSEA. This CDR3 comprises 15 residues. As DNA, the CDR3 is TGCAGCGTTGAAGGCGGACAGGGGGCAGTTGATGAGCAGTTCTTC. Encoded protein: CSVEGGQGAVDEQFF.

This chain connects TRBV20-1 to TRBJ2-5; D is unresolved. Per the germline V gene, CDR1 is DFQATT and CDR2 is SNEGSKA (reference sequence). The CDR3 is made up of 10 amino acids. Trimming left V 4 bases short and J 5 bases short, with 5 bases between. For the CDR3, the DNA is TGCAGTGCTACCAGGGAGACCCAGTACTTC. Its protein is CSATRETQYF.

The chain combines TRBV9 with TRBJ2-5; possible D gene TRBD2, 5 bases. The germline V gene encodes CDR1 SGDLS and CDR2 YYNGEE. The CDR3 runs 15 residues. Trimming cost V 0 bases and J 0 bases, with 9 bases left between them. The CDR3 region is CASSVGPGNQETQYF. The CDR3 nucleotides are TGTGCCAGCAGCGTAGGGCCGGGGAACCAAGAGACCCAGTACTTC.

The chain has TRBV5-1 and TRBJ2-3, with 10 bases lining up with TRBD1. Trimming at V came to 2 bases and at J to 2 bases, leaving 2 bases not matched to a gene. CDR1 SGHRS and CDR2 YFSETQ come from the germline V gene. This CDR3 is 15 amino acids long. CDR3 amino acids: CASSFRQGATDTQYF. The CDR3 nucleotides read TGCGCCAGCAGCTTTCGACAGGGGGCCACAGATACGCAGTATTTT.

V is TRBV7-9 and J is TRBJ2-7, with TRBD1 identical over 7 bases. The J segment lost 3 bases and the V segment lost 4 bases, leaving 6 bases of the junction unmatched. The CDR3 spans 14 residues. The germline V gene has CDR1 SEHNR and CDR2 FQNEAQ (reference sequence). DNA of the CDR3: TGTGCCAGCAGCTACCGGGACAGAATCTACGAGCAGTACTTC. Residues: CASSYRDRIYEQYF. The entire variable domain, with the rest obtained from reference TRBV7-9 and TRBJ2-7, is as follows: DTGVSQNPRHKITKRGQNVTFRCDPISEHNRLYWYRQTLGQGPEFLTYFQNEAQLEKSRLLSDRFSAERPKGSFSTLEIQRTEQGDSAMYLCASSYRDRIYEQYFGPGTRLTVT.

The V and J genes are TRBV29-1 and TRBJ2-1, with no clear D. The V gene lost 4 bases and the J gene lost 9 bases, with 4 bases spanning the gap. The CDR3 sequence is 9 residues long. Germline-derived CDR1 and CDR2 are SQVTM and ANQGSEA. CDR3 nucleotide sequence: TGCAGCGTTGGAGCTGAGCAGTTCTTC. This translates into CSVGAEQFF.

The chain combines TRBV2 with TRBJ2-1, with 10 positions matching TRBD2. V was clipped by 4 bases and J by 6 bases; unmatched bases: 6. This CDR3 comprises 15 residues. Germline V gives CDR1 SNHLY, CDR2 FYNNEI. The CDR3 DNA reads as TGTGCCAGCAGTGCTACTAGCGGGAAGGTCAATGAGCAGTTCTTC. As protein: CASSATSGKVNEQFF.

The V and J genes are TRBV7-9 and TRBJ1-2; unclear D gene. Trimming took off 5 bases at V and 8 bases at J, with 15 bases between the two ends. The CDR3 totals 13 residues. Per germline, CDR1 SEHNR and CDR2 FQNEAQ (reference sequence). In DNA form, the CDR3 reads TGTGCCAGCAGCCGTGCGAATTCTTTCGGCTACACCTTC. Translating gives CASSRANSFGYTF.

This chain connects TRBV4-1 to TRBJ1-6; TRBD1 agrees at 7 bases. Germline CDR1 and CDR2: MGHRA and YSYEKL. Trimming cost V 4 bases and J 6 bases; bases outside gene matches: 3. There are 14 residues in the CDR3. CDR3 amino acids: CASSLTGPNSPLHF. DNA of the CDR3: TGCGCCAGCAGCCTGACAGGGCCTAATTCACCCCTCCACTTT.

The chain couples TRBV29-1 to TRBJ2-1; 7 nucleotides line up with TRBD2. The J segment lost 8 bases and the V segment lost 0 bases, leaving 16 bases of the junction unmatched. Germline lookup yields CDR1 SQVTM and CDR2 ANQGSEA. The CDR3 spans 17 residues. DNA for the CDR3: TGCAGCGTTGAAGACCTTCGTCTAGCGGTCAGGGTTCATGAGCAGTTCTTC. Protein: CSVEDLRLAVRVHEQFF.

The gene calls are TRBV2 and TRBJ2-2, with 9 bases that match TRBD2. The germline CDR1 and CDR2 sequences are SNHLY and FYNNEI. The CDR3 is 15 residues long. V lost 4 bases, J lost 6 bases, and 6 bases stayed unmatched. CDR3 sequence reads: CASSGLLAGPGELFF. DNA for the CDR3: TGTGCCAGCAGTGGGTTACTAGCGGGTCCCGGGGAGCTGTTTTTT.

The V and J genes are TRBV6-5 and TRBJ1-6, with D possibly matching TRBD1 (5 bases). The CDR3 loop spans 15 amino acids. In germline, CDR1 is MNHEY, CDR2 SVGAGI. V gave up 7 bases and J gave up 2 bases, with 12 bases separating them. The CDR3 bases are TGTGCCAGCACCCAGGGTAGGCCCTATAATTCACCCCTCCACTTT. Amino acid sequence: CASTQGRPYNSPLHF.

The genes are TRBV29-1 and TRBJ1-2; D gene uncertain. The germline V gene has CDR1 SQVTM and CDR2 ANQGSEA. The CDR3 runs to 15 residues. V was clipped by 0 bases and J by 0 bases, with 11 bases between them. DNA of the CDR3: TGCAGCGTTGAAGATCGGGTGTTAGCTAACTATGGCTACACCTTC. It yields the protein CSVEDRVLANYGYTF.

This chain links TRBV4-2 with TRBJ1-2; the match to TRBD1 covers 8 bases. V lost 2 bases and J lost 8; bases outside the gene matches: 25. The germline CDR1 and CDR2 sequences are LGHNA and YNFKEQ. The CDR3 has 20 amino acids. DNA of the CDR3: TGTGCCAGCAGCCAACCCCGAGGGACGGGACAGGAGAGAGGTGGACTCGGCTACACCTTC. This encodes CASSQPRGTGQERGGLGYTF.

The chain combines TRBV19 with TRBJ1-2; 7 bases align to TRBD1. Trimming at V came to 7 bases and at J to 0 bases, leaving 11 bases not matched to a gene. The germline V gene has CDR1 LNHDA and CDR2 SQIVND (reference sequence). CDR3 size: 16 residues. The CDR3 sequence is CASTSDRERTNYGYTF. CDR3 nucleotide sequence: TGTGCCAGTACCAGCGACAGGGAAAGGACTAACTATGGCTACACCTTC.

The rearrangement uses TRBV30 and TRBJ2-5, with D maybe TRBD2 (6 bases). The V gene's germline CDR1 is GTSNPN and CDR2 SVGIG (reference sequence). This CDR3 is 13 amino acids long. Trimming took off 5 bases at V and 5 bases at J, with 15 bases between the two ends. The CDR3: CAWAVGSGETQYF. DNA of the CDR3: TGTGCCTGGGCCGTTGGGAGCGGGGAGACCCAGTACTTC.

CDR3 region: CASSLYEGGYGYTF. DNA of the CDR3: TGTGCCAGCAGTTTATATGAGGGCGGCTATGGCTACACCTTC. The rearrangement uses TRBV28 and TRBJ1-2, with D unresolved. The CDR3 totals 14 residues. Trimming left V 1 base short and J 4 bases short, with 10 bases between. Germline lookup yields CDR1 MDHEN and CDR2 SYDVKM.

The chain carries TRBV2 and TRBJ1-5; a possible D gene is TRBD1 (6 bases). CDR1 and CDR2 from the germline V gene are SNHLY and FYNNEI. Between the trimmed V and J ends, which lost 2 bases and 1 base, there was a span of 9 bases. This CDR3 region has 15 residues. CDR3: CASSEFTGSNQPQHF. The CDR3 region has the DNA TGTGCCAGCAGTGAATTCACAGGGAGCAATCAGCCCCAGCATTTT.

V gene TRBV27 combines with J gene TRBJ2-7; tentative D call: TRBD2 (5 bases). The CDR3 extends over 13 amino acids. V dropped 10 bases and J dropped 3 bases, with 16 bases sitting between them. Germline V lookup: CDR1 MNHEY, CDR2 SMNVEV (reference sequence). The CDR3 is CATSVVGSYEQYF. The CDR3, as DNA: TGTGCCACCTCCGTGGTGGGGAGCTACGAGCAGTACTTC.

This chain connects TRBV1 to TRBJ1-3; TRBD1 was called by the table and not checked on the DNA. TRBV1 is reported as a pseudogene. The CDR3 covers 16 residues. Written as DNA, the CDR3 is TGCACCAGCAGCCAAGATGGTCAGGGGAACGGAAACACCATATATTTT. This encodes CTSSQDGQGNGNTIYF.